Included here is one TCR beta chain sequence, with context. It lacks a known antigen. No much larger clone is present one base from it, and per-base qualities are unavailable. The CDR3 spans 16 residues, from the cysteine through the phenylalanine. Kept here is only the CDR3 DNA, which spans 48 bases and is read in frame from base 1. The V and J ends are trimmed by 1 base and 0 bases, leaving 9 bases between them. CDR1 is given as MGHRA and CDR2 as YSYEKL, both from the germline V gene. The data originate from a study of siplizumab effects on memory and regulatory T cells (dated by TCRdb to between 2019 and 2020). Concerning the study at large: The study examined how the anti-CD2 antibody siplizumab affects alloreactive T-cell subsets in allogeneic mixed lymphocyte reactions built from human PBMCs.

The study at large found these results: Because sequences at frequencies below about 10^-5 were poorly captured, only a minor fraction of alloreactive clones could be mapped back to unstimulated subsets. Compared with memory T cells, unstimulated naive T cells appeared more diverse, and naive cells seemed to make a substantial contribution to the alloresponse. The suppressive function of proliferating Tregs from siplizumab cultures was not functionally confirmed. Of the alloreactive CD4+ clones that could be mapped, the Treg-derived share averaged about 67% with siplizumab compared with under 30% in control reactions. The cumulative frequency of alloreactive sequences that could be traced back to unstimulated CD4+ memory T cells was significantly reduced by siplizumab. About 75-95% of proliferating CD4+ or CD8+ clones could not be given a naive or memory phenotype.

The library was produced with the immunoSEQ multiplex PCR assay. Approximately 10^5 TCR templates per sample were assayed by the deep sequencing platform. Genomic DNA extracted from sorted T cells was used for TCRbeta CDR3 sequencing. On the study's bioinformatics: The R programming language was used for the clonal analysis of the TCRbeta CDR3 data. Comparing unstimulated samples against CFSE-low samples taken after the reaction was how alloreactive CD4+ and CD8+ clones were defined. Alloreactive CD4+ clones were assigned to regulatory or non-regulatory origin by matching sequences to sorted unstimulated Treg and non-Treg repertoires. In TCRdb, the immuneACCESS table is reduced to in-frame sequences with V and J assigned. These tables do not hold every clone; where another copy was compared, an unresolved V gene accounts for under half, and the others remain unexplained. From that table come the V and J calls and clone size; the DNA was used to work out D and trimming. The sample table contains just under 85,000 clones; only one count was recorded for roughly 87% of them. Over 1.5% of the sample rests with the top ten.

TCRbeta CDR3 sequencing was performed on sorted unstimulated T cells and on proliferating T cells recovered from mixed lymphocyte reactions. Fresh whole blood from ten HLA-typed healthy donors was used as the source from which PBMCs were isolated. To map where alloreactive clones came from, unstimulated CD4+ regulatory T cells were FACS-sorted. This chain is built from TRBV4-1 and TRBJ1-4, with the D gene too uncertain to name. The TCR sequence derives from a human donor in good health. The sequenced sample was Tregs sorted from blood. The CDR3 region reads CASSQGAKPTNEKLFF. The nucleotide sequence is TGCGCCAGCAGCCAAGGGGCAAAACCAACTAATGAAAAACTGTTTTTT.